This T cell receptor (beta chain) came from a study of identical twins. Findings and caveats of the study: Findings came from cross-sectional statistics, without long-term follow-up of donors. The abundant beta clonotypes from cord blood had fewer insertions, and memory repertoires had none of this. The study found excess low generation probability among twin-shared out-of-frame alpha sequences.

Via MiXCR, TCRdb re-called the 5' RACE reads, giving one row per CDR3 protein. The repertoire includes roughly 690,000 distinct CDR3 sequences, 5.5% to 6.5% of them detected once, and approximately 2% sits in the top ten. Trimming left V 8 bases short and J 4 bases short, with 12 bases between. The CDR3 runs to 12 residues. The germline V gene has CDR1 MNHEY and CDR2 SVGEGT. A note on this clonotype: Antigen: not known.

Sequencing was carried out using naive T cells sorted from blood. V and J are TRBV6-2 or TRBV6-3 and TRBJ2-7; tentatively, D is TRBD1 (5 bases). The TCR originated in a man between 18 and 35 years old in good health. CDR3 sequence: CASESQGYEQYF. The CDR3 bases are TGTGCCAGCGAGTCGCAGGGTTACGAGCAGTACTTC.